Given below is one T cell receptor (beta chain) in context. Its matching antigen is unknown. The sample comes from a study of siplizumab effects on memory and regulatory T cells. The study, taken as a whole, reports: The study did not confirm that proliferating Tregs from siplizumab cultures were suppressive. Unstimulated subsets accounted for the mapping of only a minor share of the clones that were alloreactive. Contribution to the alloresponse seemed major for naive T cells, which also seemed more diverse than memory cells.

Measured with immunoSEQ multiplex PCR; TCRdb has only the in-frame clones, and not every one. The data contain 100,000 or so clones, more than 85% of them singletons. Germline assignment: CDR1 LNHDA and CDR2 SQIVND (reference sequence). Trimming took 4 bases from V and 5 from J; bases not matched to a gene: 6. The CDR3 is made up of 15 amino acids. This TCR was recovered from a human donor in good health. Some clones in this sample may be carry-over from other donors' samples. The chain uses TRBV19 and TRBJ2-2, with 8 bases lining up with TRBD2. The sample was CD4+ T cells sorted from blood. CDR3 DNA: TGTGCCAGTAGTACCCGGGAGGGGGAGACCGGGGAGCTGTTTTTT. Translation: CASSTREGETGELFF.